The clone carrying this T cell receptor (beta chain) has a count of ten or more. Antigen unknown. This sample was included in a study of T cell repertoires in cytomegalovirus infection. Study-wide context: Use of recently identified HLA-C-restricted and well-studied HLA-B-restricted CMV epitopes was part of the study. Shared public TCR beta signatures pointed to both CMV infection and a matching HLA type. Findings of the study overall: Clonotype analysis showed dominance of the ex vivo response by HLA-C-restricted CMV-specific TCR beta clonotypes. CMV carriers with the relevant HLA were identified by cumulative public TCR beta family frequency.

The V and J ends lost 3 bases and 4 bases respectively, with 7 bases between them. The germline gives CDR1 SGHVS, CDR2 FQNEAQ. CDR3 size: 13 residues. TCRdb re-derived calls from the reads in MiXCR, one entry per CDR3 protein. The sample carries about 46,000 distinct CDR3 sequences, around 18% recorded once. The gene calls are TRBV7-8 and TRBJ2-1, with no clear D. The sequenced sample was CD8+ T cells from cultured PBMCs, obtained from culture after CMV antigen stimulation. This TCR derives from a human donor in good health (CMV status not recorded). Some clones in this sample may be carry-over from other donors' samples. The CDR3: CASSFDLYNEQFF. CDR3 coding DNA: TGTGCCAGCAGCTTTGACTTATACAATGAGCAGTTCTTC.